The 25 T cell receptor beta chains reported below all come from one sample, sequenced in a study of T cell clonality in common variable immunodeficiency. General study results and limits: In common variable immunodeficiency, TCR beta chains reportedly carried fewer deletions and N-nucleotide insertions.

Some clones are missing from TCRdb's copy, which holds only in-frame ones; the method was immunoSEQ multiplex PCR. This sample comprises around 19,000 clones, none seen once only. These receptors' targets are unknown. The sample consisted of peripheral blood mononuclear cells. The source of these receptors is a human donor with common variable immunodeficiency.

A remark on this clone: The read stops 3 residues short of the end of the CDR3; the missing end is completed from the germline J gene. This chain connects TRBV7-2 to TRBJ1-2, with D unclear. Germline-derived CDR1 and CDR2 are SGHTA and FQGNSA. This CDR3 spans 13 amino acids. CDR3 residues: CASSPGAPLGYTF. The sequenced part of the CDR3 DNA is TGTGCCAGCAGCCCGGGTGCCCCGCTAGGC.

This clone was seen repeatedly, ten times or more. Read data end 3 residues before the CDR3 end; the end is taken from the germline J gene. The gene calls are TRBV10-3 and TRBJ1-1, with D uncertain. CDR3 size: 13 residues. With 11 bases removed from V and 1 base from J, the gap between germline ends came to 14 bases. Per the germline V gene, CDR1 is ENHRY and CDR2 is SYGVKD. The sequenced part of the CDR3 DNA is TGTGCCTCACGCGGGCAGGAGAACACTGAA. Translated: CASRGQENTE. From start to end, the CDR3 is CASRGQENTEAFF.

Incomplete CDR3 DNA: TGCGCCAGCAGCTGGGGGACAGGGGGCTCTGGAAACACC. Protein product: CASSWGTGGSGNT. The whole CDR3 region reads CASSWGTGGSGNTIYF. The chain has TRBV5-1 and TRBJ1-3, with 11 bases aligning to TRBD1. The read is 3 residues too short to cover the CDR3 end, so that end is filled in from the germline J gene. Germline trimming cut 3 bases from V and 0 bases from J; bases unmatched to any gene: 2. The CDR3 consists of 16 residues. Per germline, CDR1 SGHRS and CDR2 YFSETQ.

This clone was seen at least ten times. The DNA ends 3 residues before the CDR3 does, and the rest of the CDR3 is filled in from the germline J gene. The V call is TRBV18, the J call TRBJ1-1; D remains unclear. V gave up 3 bases and J gave up 0 bases, with 2 bases separating them. CDR1 and CDR2 (germline): KGHSH, LQKENI. This CDR3 region has 12 residues. Partial CDR3 DNA: TGTGCCAGCTCACCCTTGAACACTGAA. It is translated as CASSPLNTE. The entire CDR3 protein reads CASSPLNTEAFF.

In its sample, this clone was seen many times. The CDR3 end is not reached by the read, which stops 3 residues before it; the germline J gene fills it in. V is TRBV6-2 or TRBV6-3 and J is TRBJ1-2; D is uncertain. Per the germline V gene, CDR1 is MNHEY and CDR2 is SVGEGT. The CDR3 totals 12 residues. V was pared by 2 bases and J by 4 bases, with 5 bases between. Incomplete CDR3 DNA: TGTGCCAGCAGTTACCAGAGCTATGGC. Encoded protein: CASSYQSYG. The CDR3 in full is CASSYQSYGYTF.

In this sample, this clone turned up a few times. The sequenced fragment ends 3 residues before the CDR3 boundary, so the rest is inferred from the germline J gene. This chain links TRBV5-1 with TRBJ1-2; a possible D gene is TRBD1 (5 bases). The CDR3 is made up of 15 amino acids. Looked up from germline, CDR1 is SGHRS and CDR2 is YFSETQ. CDR3 DNA (partial): TGCGCCAGCAAATCGGGGGTATCGGTAGGGCCCGGC. Encoded protein: CASKSGVSVGPG. In full, the CDR3 reads CASKSGVSVGPGYTF.

This clone was counted many times. The read gets to within 3 residues of the CDR3 end, and the germline J gene fills in the rest. The chain has TRBV7-2 and TRBJ1-1; 9 nucleotides agree with TRBD1. Germline CDR1 is SGHTA and CDR2 is FQGNSA. This CDR3 has 13 amino acids. V lost 5 bases to trimming and J lost 7 bases; unmatched junction nucleotides: 5. CDR3 bases read: TGTGCCAGCAGCACGGGACAGGGTCTTGAA. Residues: CASSTGQGLE. The whole CDR3 region reads CASSTGQGLEAFF.

As to this clone: At one of its ends the junction is not consistent with the germline gene, which may arise from a read error. The sequenced fragment ends 3 residues before the CDR3 boundary, so the rest is inferred from the germline J gene. The chain couples TRBV7-9 to TRBJ1-1; no reliable D call. The CDR3 runs 12 residues. Germline V gene lookup returns CDR1 SEHNR and CDR2 FQNEAQ (reference sequence). The DNA read from the CDR3 is TGTTCCAGCAGCCTCGACACCCAGTTT. Amino acid sequence: CSSSLDTQF. The complete CDR3 sequence is CSSSLDTQFAFF.

In this sample, this clone turned up many times. The read falls 3 residues short of the CDR3 end, and the missing part is taken from the germline J gene. The sample holds other DNA sequences that translate to the same CDR3. V and J are TRBV7-2 and TRBJ2-1, with D possibly TRBD1 on 6 matching bases. This CDR3 contains 14 residues. Germline V gene data show CDR1 as SGHTA and CDR2 as FQGNSA. Trimming shortened V by 2 bases and J by 7 bases, and 12 bases separated the two germline ends. CDR3 protein: CASSLRGRRNEQFF. CDR3 DNA, as far as it was read: TGTGCCAGCAGCTTAAGGGGGAGACGGAATGAG.

This clone has just a few counts. The CDR3 end lies 3 residues beyond the end of the read and is filled in from the germline J gene. The V gene is TRBV19, the J gene TRBJ1-1; 7 bases map to TRBD1. This CDR3 is 15 amino acids long. The V and J ends lost 2 bases and 1 base, in that order; junction bases with no gene match: 4. Germline values: CDR1 LNHDA, CDR2 SQIVND (reference sequence). The sequenced part of the CDR3 DNA is TGTGCCAGTAGTATACACAGGGGTCCGAACACTGAA. This codes for CASSIHRGPNTE. The complete CDR3 reads CASSIHRGPNTEAFF.

At least ten counts were recorded for this clone. The sequence runs out 3 residues before the end of the CDR3; the remainder is reconstructed from the germline J gene. The chain recombines TRBV20-1 with TRBJ2-1, with a possible D match to TRBD2 (6 bases). CDR3 size: 16 residues. Germline lookup yields CDR1 DFQATT and CDR2 SNEGSKA (reference sequence). V was pared by 3 bases and J by 4 bases, with 19 bases between. The sequenced part of the CDR3 DNA is TGCAGTGCTAGTCAGAGGCTAGCGAAGAGATACAATGAG. Translation gives CSASQRLAKRYNE. The entire CDR3 reads CSASQRLAKRYNEQFF.

This clone was seen repeatedly, ten times or more. The missing CDR3 end, 3 residues past where the read stops, is filled in from the germline J gene. The chain couples TRBV29-1 to TRBJ1-2; 12 bases map to TRBD1. Germline CDR1 is SQVTM and CDR2 is ANQGSEA. The CDR3 runs 14 residues. CDR3 in amino acids: CSVQTGQGAGGYTF. The covered CDR3 bases are TGCAGCGTTCAAACGGGACAGGGGGCGGGGGGC.

This clone was picked up a small number of times. The CDR3 end falls 3 residues outside the read, so it is completed with the germline J gene. The V call is TRBV6-2 or TRBV6-3, the J call TRBJ2-5, with D tentatively TRBD2 (6 bases). The germline V and J ends were trimmed by 2 bases and 4 bases, with 11 bases remaining between them. CDR3 length: 14 amino acids. From germline, CDR1 is MNHEY and CDR2 SVGEGT. CDR3 DNA, as far as it was read: TGTGCCAGCAGTTACGGGGGGAGTTTAGAGACC. Protein sequence: CASSYGGSLET. The entire CDR3 reads CASSYGGSLETQYF.

At least ten counts were recorded for this clone. The CDR3 is cut off 3 residues early in the read; its end comes from the germline J gene. V gene TRBV7-2 combines with J gene TRBJ2-5; 8 nucleotides agree with TRBD1. This CDR3 contains 15 residues. J gave up 6 bases and V 6 bases, and 12 bases lay outside the gene matches. Germline assignment: CDR1 SGHTA and CDR2 FQGNSA. CDR3 DNA, as far as it was read: TGTGCCAGCAGGGGGACAGGAGGGGTCTGGCAGACC. Residues: CASRGTGGVWQT. From start to end, the CDR3 is CASRGTGGVWQTQYF.

This clone was seen a handful of times. The read ends 3 residues early relative to the CDR3; the germline J gene fills the gap. This chain connects TRBV7-9 to TRBJ2-7; 10 positions match TRBD2. CDR3 length: 15 amino acids. V shed 2 bases, J shed 4 bases, and the junction held 5 bases outside the gene matches. In germline, CDR1 is SEHNR, CDR2 FQNEAQ (reference sequence). The CDR3 bases that were read are TGTGCCAGCAGCTTACAGCGGGAGGGCCTGTACGAG. This sequence encodes CASSLQREGLYE. The CDR3 as a whole reads CASSLQREGLYEQYF. The full variable domain, its missing parts supplied by reference TRBV7-9 and TRBJ2-7, is DTGVSQNPRHKITKRGQNVTFRCDPISEHNRLYWYRQTLGQGPEFLTYFQNEAQLEKSRLLSDRFSAERPKGSFSTLEIQRTEQGDSAMYLCASSLQREGLYEQYFGPGTRLTVT.

This clone was seen a handful of times. The read is 3 residues too short to cover the CDR3 end, so that end is filled in from the germline J gene. The chain joins TRBV6-2 or TRBV6-3 to TRBJ2-1; 8 bases match TRBD2. The CDR3 contains 17 residues. Germline trimming cut 1 base from V and 3 bases from J; bases unmatched to any gene: 8. CDR1 is MNHEY, CDR2 SVGEGT, per germline. CDR3 bases read: TGTGCCAGCAGTTACTTGGGAGTGCGGGGGGTCTACAATGAG. Its protein product is CASSYLGVRGVYNE. The entire CDR3 is CASSYLGVRGVYNEQFF.

This clone has a count of ten or more. The read finishes 3 residues shy of the CDR3 end, and the germline J gene is used to complete it. The chain couples TRBV5-5 to TRBJ1-3; a possible D gene is TRBD1 (6 bases). Trimming removed 3 bases from V and 4 bases from J, with 14 bases in between. The CDR3 is made up of 15 amino acids. Germline V CDR1 and CDR2: SGHKS, YYEKEE (reference sequence). The CDR3 DNA, read in part, is TGTGCCAGCAGCTGGGAACAGGGTGCCGGAAACACC. Protein: CASSWEQGAGNT. From start to end, the CDR3 is CASSWEQGAGNTIYF. The whole variable domain, filled in from reference TRBV5-5 and TRBJ1-3, reads DAGVTQSPTHLIKTRGQQVTLRCSPISGHKSVSWYQQVLGQGPQFIFQYYEKEERGRGNFPDRFSARQFPNYSSELNVNALLLGDSALYLCASSWEQGAGNTIYFGEGSWLTVV.

There are many counts of this clone. Read data end 3 residues before the CDR3 end; the end is taken from the germline J gene. The V and J genes are TRBV18 and TRBJ2-7; 9 bases match TRBD2. Per the germline V gene, CDR1 is KGHSH and CDR2 is LQKENI. The CDR3 totals 12 residues. V shed 6 bases, J shed 5 bases, and the junction held 2 bases outside the gene matches. CDR3 DNA, as far as it was read: TGTGCCAGCTCCGCGGGGGGGGACGAG. It specifies CASSAGGDE. The entire CDR3 is CASSAGGDEQYF.

This clone ranks as medium-sized (0.01 to 0.1%). The CDR3 end falls 3 residues outside the read, so it is completed with the germline J gene. The V call is TRBV28, the J call TRBJ1-4; D call uncertain. This CDR3 has 15 residues. Germline CDR1 MDHEN, CDR2 SYDVKM. Trimming removed 1 base from V and 4 bases from J, with 10 bases in between. CDR3 sequence: CASSLFPGNNEKLFF. Incomplete CDR3 DNA: TGTGCCAGCAGTTTATTTCCGGGGAATAATGAAAAA.

A few counts support this clone. The read comes to an end 3 residues before the CDR3 does, leaving the germline J gene to fill in the end. This chain links TRBV5-1 with TRBJ2-7, with unresolved D. Trimming shortened V by 0 bases and J by 0 bases, and 16 bases separated the two germline ends. Per germline, CDR1 SGHRS and CDR2 YFSETQ. The CDR3 spans 17 residues. The CDR3 is CASSLGTYGYSSYEQYF. The CDR3 bases that were read are TGCGCCAGCAGCTTGGGCACCTACGGATACAGCTCCTACGAG.

This clone was detected only a few times. The CDR3 end falls 3 residues outside the read, so it is completed with the germline J gene. Within the sample, other DNA sequences also encode this same CDR3. The V gene is TRBV19, the J gene TRBJ2-5; TRBD1 is a possible D gene (5 bases). Germline V CDR1 and CDR2: LNHDA, SQIVND (reference sequence). Trimming cost V 2 bases and J 2 bases, with 9 bases left between them. The CDR3 runs 14 residues. CDR3 sequence reads: CASSISRQQETQYF. The covered CDR3 bases are TGTGCCAGTAGTATATCGAGACAGCAAGAGACC.

Comments on this clone: This could be a read error, since a much larger clone is one nucleotide away. The CDR3 end lies 3 residues beyond the end of the read and is filled in from the germline J gene. The chain combines TRBV7-8 with TRBJ2-3; D is ambiguous. CDR1 is SGHVS, CDR2 FQNEAQ, per germline. The germline V and J ends were trimmed by 1 base and 0 bases, with 8 bases remaining between them. This CDR3 comprises 15 residues. The CDR3: CASSLDPGSTDTQYF. The CDR3 bases that were read are TGTGCCAGCAGCTTAGATCCGGGTAGCACAGATACG.

This clone was picked up many times. The CDR3 end lies 3 residues beyond the end of the read and is filled in from the germline J gene. The V and J genes are TRBV7-6 and TRBJ2-2; 9 bases agree with TRBD1. V lost 2 bases, J lost 7 bases, and 8 bases stayed unmatched. This CDR3 spans 16 amino acids. Germline CDR1 SGHVS, CDR2 FNYEAQ. CDR3 region: CASSLYTGTGLGELFF. The sequenced part of the CDR3 DNA is TGTGCCAGCAGCTTATACACCGGGACAGGGCTCGGGGAG.

This clone showed up many times. The read terminates 3 residues before the CDR3 end, so the remaining end is supplied by the germline J gene. V gene TRBV29-1 combines with J gene TRBJ1-2; 7 nucleotides match TRBD1. Germline CDR1 and CDR2: SQVTM and ANQGSEA. The CDR3 is 14 amino acids. V lost 5 bases, J lost 4 bases, and 10 bases stayed unmatched. The sequenced CDR3 bases are TGCAGCGTTCCCCCGGACAGGTTTGGCTATGGC. This gives the protein CSVPPDRFGYG. The CDR3 in its entirety is CSVPPDRFGYGYTF.

This clone was detected only a few times. The missing CDR3 end, 3 residues past where the read stops, is filled in from the germline J gene. The chain uses TRBV18 and TRBJ1-5, with a weak D call TRBD1 (5 bases). This CDR3 has 15 residues. V lost 3 bases to trimming and J lost 0 bases, with 9 bases between them. Per the germline V gene, CDR1 is KGHSH and CDR2 is LQKENI. The covered CDR3 bases are TGTGCCAGCTCACCGGGGCGGTATAGCAATCAGCCC. This translates into CASSPGRYSNQP. The whole CDR3 is CASSPGRYSNQPQHF.